Detailed here is one T cell receptor beta chain. Its antigen is not identified. The CDR3 extends over 15 amino acids. Germline V CDR1 and CDR2: DFQATT, SNEGSKA (reference sequence). J was trimmed by 8 bases and V by 0 bases; bases with no gene match: 10. This sample stems from a study of molecular identifiers for immune sequencing clone quantification. Study observations and caveats: Jurkat TCR RNA spiked in from one cell reportedly remained identifiable amid some 950,000 naive cells.

TCRdb itself ran the PCR reads through MiXCR, one entry per CDR3 protein. Of around 480,000 distinct CDR3 sequences listed, over 20% were seen once; the top ten hold under 0.85%. The V call is TRBV20-1, the J call TRBJ2-1, with 7 bases aligning to TRBD1. The sequencing sample was made of naive CD8+ T cells from blood, with Jurkat cell RNA spiked in. Subset specified: FACS-sorted CD8+CD4-CCR7+CD45RA+ naive T cells. The sequence was collected from a human donor in good health. Some libraries in this study had Jurkat cell RNA spiked in. The CDR3 sequence is CSARDLGGAFYEQFF. CDR3 coding DNA: TGCAGTGCTAGAGATTTAGGGGGCGCTTTCTATGAGCAGTTCTTC.